This note documents a single T cell receptor (beta chain) sequence. As yet, its antigen is unknown. Use of 60 Vbeta and 13 Jbeta primers characterized the PCR. Method: immunoSEQ multiplex PCR; TCRdb's copy keeps in-frame clones and lacks some. Its listing shows 140,000 to 150,000 clones. The data belong to a study of cytomegalovirus exposure and HLA in healthy donors. Regarding the study as a whole: In a later analysis, DRB1 alleles had the most associated TCRs; HLA-C alleles the fewest. A prior analysis recorded that most TCR beta V segments were productive about 90% or about 30% of the time. It was reported that the classifier diagnosed cytomegalovirus status with high specificity and sensitivity in both the original and validation cohorts.

The CDR3 sequence is 15 residues long. Germline V gene lookup returns CDR1 LNHDA and CDR2 SQIVND (reference sequence). Trimming cost V 4 bases and J 6 bases; bases outside gene matches: 4. The V gene is TRBV19, the J gene TRBJ1-5, with TRBD1 identical over 12 bases. Specimen: PBMCs. The sequence derives from a male donor in good health and CMV-seronegative. The CDR3 protein is CASSTGTGGTQPQHF. The CDR3 coding sequence is TGTGCCAGTAGTACCGGGACAGGGGGCACTCAGCCCCAGCATTTT.